A selection of T cell receptor beta chains follows, all from one sample in a study of cytomegalovirus exposure and HLA in healthy donors. TCRdb's copy holds only in-frame clones and misses some; the assay was immunoSEQ multiplex PCR. The sample carries 70,000 to 75,000 clones, approximately 94% recorded once. The material sequenced was PBMCs. The receptors derive from a woman aged 18-30 years in good health and CMV-seropositive. Both conserved end residues are part of each CDR3. The order of the fields is clone size, J gene, D gene, V gene, CDR3 protein, CDR3 DNA. D genes are given only for firm matches. A row's size may be missing; if present it is once, few, many or a size class.

NA TRBJ2-7 TRBD2 TRBV27 CASRGLAGRNSYEQYF TGTGCCAGCAGAGGACTAGCGGGGCGAAACTCCTACGAGCAGTACTTC
NA TRBJ2-3 NA TRBV20-1 CSPRWGDTQYF TGCAGCCCAAGATGGGGCGATACGCAGTATTTT
NA TRBJ2-5 NA TRBV2 CASTGLETQYF TGTGCCAGTACGGGGTTAGAGACCCAGTACTTC
NA TRBJ2-3 TRBD1 TRBV11-1 CASTGTAKRDTQYF TGTGCCAGCACCGGGACAGCGAAACGCGATACGCAGTATTTT
NA TRBJ2-1 NA TRBV5-4 CASSLDPGNEQFF TGTGCCAGCAGCTTGGATCCGGGGAATGAGCAGTTCTTC
NA TRBJ1-6 NA TRBV28 CASSFYRFDSPLHF TGTGCCAGCAGTTTCTACAGGTTTGATTCACCCCTCCACTTT
NA TRBJ1-1 NA TRBV5-4 CASSFSGFTEAFF TGTGCCAGCAGCTTTTCCGGGTTCACTGAAGCTTTCTTT
once TRBJ2-3 NA TRBV7-3 CASSINPGSTDTQYF TGTGCCAGCAGCATAAACCCCGGGAGTACAGATACGCAGTATTTT
NA TRBJ1-6 NA TRBV27 CASSPTTGKSSPLHF TGTGCCAGCAGTCCCACTACAGGGAAGAGTTCACCCCTCCACTTT
once TRBJ1-3 NA TRBV7-9 CASSLRGMGNTIYF TGTGCCAGCAGCTTACGGGGAATGGGGAACACCATATATTTT
NA TRBJ2-2 TRBD1 TRBV7-7 CAVPGQGASNTGELFF TGTGCAGTCCCGGGACAGGGTGCATCGAACACCGGGGAGCTGTTTTTT
NA TRBJ1-2 NA TRBV2 CARWASGVGYGYTF TGTGCCAGATGGGCAAGCGGGGTCGGGTATGGCTACACCTTC